Listed here is a single TCR beta chain. Germline V gives CDR1 SGHTA, CDR2 FQGTGA. Trimming at V came to 5 bases and at J to 7 bases, leaving 10 bases not matched to a gene. The CDR3 length is 14 residues. This record belongs to a study of blood T cell repertoires in COVID-19. Authors' data handling: Quantification of nucleated cells was approximated via reference gene primer amplification. Sequencing used immunoSEQ multiplex PCR; TCRdb keeps in-frame clones, though not all of them. That table furnishes V, J and clone size, whereas the DNA furnished D and trimming. The repertoire holds 150,000 to 200,000 clones, with 65% to 85% as singletons.

The chain uses TRBV7-3 and TRBJ1-2; 7 bases fit TRBD1. Specimen: peripheral blood. This sequence originates from a man aged 55 to 70 with active or convalescent COVID-19. CDR3 DNA sequence: TGTGCCAGCAGCCTCCCCGGGACAGCATCTGGCTACACCTTC. Its protein is CASSLPGTASGYTF.